This is a list of T cell receptor beta chains from one sample in a study of T cell repertoires in cytomegalovirus infection. The antigens of these receptors remain unknown. MiXCR, applied by TCRdb to the reads, yields one record per CDR3 protein. The data contain about 890,000 distinct CDR3 sequences, around 30% of them seen just once; the ten biggest clones take up around 15%. The sample in question was cultured CD8+ T cells from PBMCs, obtained from culture after CMV antigen stimulation. These TCRs come from a human donor in good health (CMV status not recorded). Some clones in this sample may be carry-over from other donors' samples. The CDR3 runs from the conserved cysteine through the conserved F or W. Fields, in order: J gene, clone size, V gene, D gene, CDR3 DNA, CDR3 protein. A D gene is named only where the DNA matches it firmly. Expanded clones get a size class; other rows say once, few or many, or leave the size out.

J: TRBJ2-1
size: .
V: TRBV7-9
D: TRBD1
DNA: TGTGCCAGCAGGGGGAAGGGGACAGGCAATGAGCAGTTCTTC
CDR3: CASRGKGTGNEQFF

J: TRBJ2-7
size: .
V: TRBV10-2
D: .
DNA: TGCGCCAGGAGGGTTGGGGAGCAGTACTTC
CDR3: CARRVGEQYF

J: TRBJ2-3
size: once
V: TRBV27
D: .
DNA: TGTGCCAGCAGTTTCGGTACAACAGGGAAGGTCACAGATACGCAGTATTTT
CDR3: CASSFGTTGKVTDTQYF

J: TRBJ2-5
size: few
V: TRBV5-6
D: TRBD1
DNA: TGTGCCAGCAGCTCCGGGACAGGGCGTTTAAAGACCCAGTACTTC
CDR3: CASSSGTGRLKTQYF

J: TRBJ2-1
size: few
V: TRBV6-2/TRBV6-3
D: .
DNA: TGTGCCAGCAGTTACGCCCATGAGCAGTTCTTC
CDR3: CASSYAHEQFF

J: TRBJ1-4
size: once
V: TRBV20-1
D: TRBD1
DNA: TGCAGTGCTAGAACGAGGGACAGATCAACTAATGAAAAACTGTTTTTT
CDR3: CSARTRDRSTNEKLFF

J: TRBJ2-2
size: .
V: TRBV7-9
D: .
DNA: TGTGCCAGCAGCGCCGGGACTCGGGAGCTGTTTTTT
CDR3: CASSAGTRELFF

J: TRBJ2-4
size: .
V: TRBV6-1
D: .
DNA: TGTGCCAGCAGGGCTCGGGTCGGGGACATTCAGTACTTC
CDR3: CASRARVGDIQYF

J: TRBJ1-2
size: few
V: TRBV10-3
D: .
DNA: TGTGCCATCAGTGATACCAGGGGCGAGGGTTGGGGCTACACCTTC
CDR3: CAISDTRGEGWGYTF

J: TRBJ1-2
size: few
V: TRBV6-6
D: TRBD1
DNA: TGTGCCAGCAGGGAACTGGACAGGGGCGATGGCTACACCTTC
CDR3: CASRELDRGDGYTF

J: TRBJ1-1
size: .
V: TRBV19
D: TRBD1
DNA: TGTGCCAGTAGTAACCCGGGACAGGGAGGTTTCGAAGCTTTCTTT
CDR3: CASSNPGQGGFEAFF

J: TRBJ1-1
size: .
V: TRBV2
D: .
DNA: TGTGCCAGCAGTGTTAAGTTCCCTGAAGCTTTCTTT
CDR3: CASSVKFPEAFF

J: TRBJ2-2
size: .
V: TRBV5-5
D: TRBD1
DNA: TGTGCCAGCACTTCCCGGACAGGGGGCTCGAACACCGGGGAGCTGTTTTTT
CDR3: CASTSRTGGSNTGELFF

J: TRBJ2-7
size: .
V: TRBV11-3
D: .
DNA: TGTGCCAGCAGCGCCCCGGGACATCCTTACTCCTACGAGCAGTACTTC
CDR3: CASSAPGHPYSYEQYF

J: TRBJ2-1
size: few
V: TRBV19
D: .
DNA: TGTGCCACGAGGGACTCTGCCTTCTACAATGAGCAGTTCTTC
CDR3: CATRDSAFYNEQFF

J: TRBJ2-1
size: few
V: TRBV7-9
D: TRBD1
DNA: TGTGCCAGCGGATATTCGGACAGGGTCTCCTACAATGAGCAGTTCTTC
CDR3: CASGYSDRVSYNEQFF

J: TRBJ2-2
size: .
V: TRBV4-3
D: .
DNA: TGCGCCAGCAGGGGGCAGTTAACGAACACCGGGGAGCTGTTTTTT
CDR3: CASRGQLTNTGELFF

J: TRBJ2-1
size: few
V: TRBV19
D: .
DNA: TGTGCCAGTAGTAAAGGGACACCCGTATACAATGAGCAGTTCTTC
CDR3: CASSKGTPVYNEQFF

J: TRBJ2-1
size: .
V: TRBV6-2/TRBV6-3
D: TRBD2
DNA: TGTGCCAGCAGTCACCCGGGCGGGGGATACAATGAGCAGTTCTTC
CDR3: CASSHPGGGYNEQFF

J: TRBJ2-1
size: .
V: TRBV19
D: .
DNA: TGTGCCAGTAGTATAGGGGGACCTGCTACGGTCCCTTACAATGAGCAGTTCTTC
CDR3: CASSIGGPATVPYNEQFF

J: TRBJ2-7
size: .
V: TRBV11-2
D: TRBD1
DNA: TGTGCCAGCAGCTACACAGGGGGCGAGCAGTACTTC
CDR3: CASSYTGGEQYF

J: TRBJ1-5
size: once
V: TRBV2
D: TRBD1
DNA: TGTGCCAGCAGTTCCCCGGGACAGGGAAGCAATCAGCCCCAGCATTTT
CDR3: CASSSPGQGSNQPQHF

J: TRBJ2-1
size: .
V: TRBV27
D: TRBD2
DNA: TGTGCCAGCTCTCCGGGACTAGCGTTTGAGCAGTTCTTC
CDR3: CASSPGLAFEQFF

J: TRBJ2-3
size: .
V: TRBV28
D: .
DNA: TGTGCCAGCAGTTTGAGGGTCGTCAGAGATACGCAGTATTTT
CDR3: CASSLRVVRDTQYF

J: TRBJ2-2
size: .
V: TRBV4-3
D: .
DNA: TGCGCCAGCAGCCAGACACTAACTGGGCAGCTGTTTTTT
CDR3: CASSQTLTGQLFF